The 10 T cell receptor beta chains presented below share a single source sample, sequenced in a study of shared clonotypes between healthy human individuals. The method was immunoSEQ multiplex PCR; TCRdb's version includes in-frame clones alone and lacks a portion of them. Here the sample spans approximately 2.5 million clones, approximately 93% being singletons. Material: naive CD4+ T cells from PBMCs. Sample subset: CD45RA+ positively selected. These receptors were collected from a man younger than 35 in good health. Some clones in this sample may be carry-over from other donors' samples.

This rearrangement joins TRBV19 to TRBJ2-2, with D uncertain. The ends were cut back, 7 bases at V and 6 bases at J, with 18 bases in the middle. This CDR3 is 15 amino acids long. Per the germline V gene, CDR1 is LNHDA and CDR2 is SQIVND (reference sequence). Here the CDR3 reads CASTPQRALAGELFF. Written as DNA, the CDR3 is TGTGCCAGTACCCCTCAAAGGGCGTTGGCCGGGGAGCTGTTTTTT.

This chain uses TRBV19 with TRBJ2-1; 7 positions match TRBD2. This CDR3 is 16 amino acids long. The germline V gene encodes CDR1 LNHDA and CDR2 SQIVND (reference sequence). With 3 bases clipped from V and 4 bases from J, the junction kept 9 bases outside the gene matches. The CDR3 region has the DNA TGTGCCAGTAGTATTGACGGGAGGTTCGAGTACAATGAGCAGTTCTTC. This sequence encodes CASSIDGRFEYNEQFF.

The V and J genes are TRBV18 and TRBJ1-2; perhaps TRBD1 as D (5 bases). The CDR3 has 16 residues. Trimming removed 6 bases from V and 0 bases from J, with 17 bases in between. The germline gives CDR1 KGHSH, CDR2 LQKENI. DNA for the CDR3: TGTGCCAGCTCCCAAAACGGGGCGGTTGCTAACTATGGCTACACCTTC. This sequence encodes CASSQNGAVANYGYTF.

The V and J genes are TRBV6-1 and TRBJ2-1; 9 nucleotides align to TRBD2. The V segment lost 4 bases and the J segment 9 bases; nucleotides outside the gene matches: 22. This CDR3 has 19 amino acids. Germline V lookup: CDR1 MNHNS, CDR2 SASEGT. CDR3: CASSALPTRSYSGSVEQFF. CDR3 DNA: TGTGCCAGCAGTGCCCTACCAACGAGATCTTATAGCGGGAGTGTTGAGCAGTTCTTC.

V and J are TRBV5-1 and TRBJ2-2; 7 bases are a match to TRBD2. The CDR3 covers 15 residues. With V trimmed by 2 bases and J by 4 bases, 5 bases remained unmatched. CDR1 is SGHRS and CDR2 is YFSETQ in the germline V gene. The CDR3 DNA reads as TGCGCCAGCAGCTTTAGCGGGTCGGGCACCGGGGAGCTGTTTTTT. It translates to CASSFSGSGTGELFF.

As regards this clone: The identical CDR3 is also encoded by other nucleotide sequences in the sample. The chain carries TRBV5-1 and TRBJ2-3, with TRBD2 matching 9 bases. Germline loops: CDR1 SGHRS, CDR2 YFSETQ. V dropped 0 bases and J dropped 3; count of bases not matched to a gene: 5. This CDR3 comprises 16 residues. CDR3 region: CASSLVAGEGTDTQYF. CDR3 bases: TGCGCCAGCAGCTTGGTAGCGGGGGAGGGTACAGATACGCAGTATTTT.

The gene calls are TRBV6-1 and TRBJ2-3; 7 bases fit TRBD2. The CDR3 loop spans 15 amino acids. The V gene's germline CDR1 is MNHNS and CDR2 SASEGT. J was trimmed by 5 bases and V by 6 bases; bases with no gene match: 11. CDR3 in amino acids: CASRRGEVKGDTQYF. The CDR3, as DNA: TGTGCCAGCAGACGGGGGGAGGTCAAAGGAGATACGCAGTATTTT.

The genes are TRBV30 and TRBJ1-3; tentative D call: TRBD1 (5 bases). This CDR3 comprises 14 residues. Trimming removed 2 bases at V and 4 bases at J, with 12 bases between. Germline CDR1 reads GTSNPN; CDR2 reads SVGIG (reference sequence). The CDR3 here is CAWSIRGAGNTIYF. In nucleotides, the CDR3 is TGTGCCTGGAGTATTAGGGGCGCGGGAAACACCATATATTTT.

This clone occurred once. V and J are TRBV27 and TRBJ2-3, with D uncertain. The CDR3 has 16 residues. V was clipped by 4 bases and J by 5 bases, with 19 bases between them. Germline V gene data show CDR1 as MNHEY and CDR2 as SMNVEV (reference sequence). CDR3 amino acids: CASSYLFNIGLDTQYF. For the CDR3, the DNA is TGTGCCAGCAGTTATCTCTTTAACATAGGGCTAGATACGCAGTATTTT.

The J gene is TRBJ1-5, the V gene TRBV28; D ambiguous. Trimming cost V 8 bases and J 4 bases, with 21 bases left between them. The length of the CDR3 is 16 residues. Germline-derived CDR1 and CDR2 are MDHEN and SYDVKM. The CDR3 sequence: CASVEMGSPGNQPQHF. CDR3 nucleotide sequence: TGTGCCAGCGTGGAAATGGGTTCCCCGGGGAATCAGCCCCAGCATTTT.